Listed below are T cell receptor beta chains from one sample, sequenced in a study of T cells in Graves' hyperthyroidism and ophthalmopathy. TCRdb re-called the multiplex PCR reads with MiXCR, one entry per CDR3 protein. The profile covers hundreds of thousands of distinct CDR3 sequences, with 16% appearing a single time and around 18% taken by the ten largest. The sample was blood. The receptors derive from a woman between 18 and 29 years old with Graves' hyperthyroidism. Each CDR3 is given with its conserved first and last residue. D genes are given only for firm matches. Rows give clone size only sometimes, using once, few, many, or a class for an expanded clone.

J gene	D gene	V gene	clone size	CDR3 DNA	CDR3 protein
TRBJ2-2	TRBD1	TRBV15	-	TGTGCCACCAGCAAAGCAGGGGGCCGGGGCACCGGGGAGCTGTTTTTT	CATSKAGGRGTGELFF
TRBJ2-3	TRBD2	TRBV7-3	many	TGTGCCAGCAGCTTAACGGCGGTGGTGGGCGGGGGTGTCGATACGCAGTATTTT	CASSLTAVVGGGVDTQYF
TRBJ2-1	TRBD2	TRBV28	many	TGTGCCAGCAGTTTAAGGGGACTAGCAGAGGTCAATGAGCAGTTCTTC	CASSLRGLAEVNEQFF
TRBJ2-5	TRBD1	TRBV3-1	few	TGTGCCAGCAGCCAAGATTTGAGACAGGGGGGATTCCAAGAGACCCAGTACTTC	CASSQDLRQGGFQETQYF
TRBJ2-5	TRBD2	TRBV20-1	many	TGCAGTGCTAGATCACTTAGCGGGAGGGGGGGAGAGACCCAGTACTTC	CSARSLSGRGGETQYF
TRBJ2-1	-	TRBV7-9	-	TGTGCCAGCAGCTTATATGTGGCCTACAACAATGAGCAGTTCTTC	CASSLYVAYNNEQFF
TRBJ2-4	TRBD1	TRBV5-5	few	TGTGCCAGCAGCGGCCAGACAGGGCATCTAGCCAAAAACATTCAGTACTTC	CASSGQTGHLAKNIQYF
TRBJ2-3	-	TRBV20-1	many	TGCAGTGCCGGAAGGGATCTGACAGATACGCAGTATTTT	CSAGRDLTDTQYF
TRBJ2-7	-	TRBV4-3	few	TGCGCCAGCAGCCCAGGGACAATTTCCTACGAGCAGTACTTC	CASSPGTISYEQYF
TRBJ1-6	TRBD1	TRBV20-1	-	TGCAGTGCTAGTCCCCGACAGGGAACCTATAATTCACCCCTCCACTTT	CSASPRQGTYNSPLHF
TRBJ2-7	-	TRBV20-1	-	TGCAGTGCTAGAGCCATGGACAGAGCCTACGAGCAGTACTTC	CSARAMDRAYEQYF
TRBJ1-1	TRBD1	TRBV19	-	TGTGCCAGTAGTAGAGGACAGGGGGCTTGGGCGAACACTGAAGCTTTCTTT	CASSRGQGAWANTEAFF
TRBJ2-1	TRBD2	TRBV19	few	TGTGCCAGTAGTATGTCTAGCGGGTTCTACAATGAGCAGTTCTTC	CASSMSSGFYNEQFF
TRBJ1-2	-	TRBV6-1	few	TGTGCCAGCAGTGTAAGGATCTATGGCTACACCTTC	CASSVRIYGYTF
TRBJ1-4	TRBD1	TRBV7-8	many	TGTGCCAGCAGCCCGGACAGGGCAGGGGAAAAACTGTTTTTT	CASSPDRAGEKLFF
TRBJ2-1	-	TRBV10-1	few	TGCGCCAGCAGTGAGTATGGGGGAAAAGACGGCTCCTACAATGAGCAGTTCTTC	CASSEYGGKDGSYNEQFF
TRBJ2-6	-	TRBV18	-	TGTGCCAGCTCACCATACAGGGTTGGGGCCAACGTCCTGACTTTC	CASSPYRVGANVLTF
TRBJ1-1	-	TRBV6-2/TRBV6-3	many	TGTGCCAGCAGTTACTCCCTACACATGCAATCAATGAACACTGAAGCTTTCTTT	CASSYSLHMQSMNTEAFF
TRBJ2-4	-	TRBV4-1	-	TGCGCCAGCAGCCAAGATCATGGTGCAGGGGCGGACATTCAGTACTTC	CASSQDHGAGADIQYF
TRBJ2-7	TRBD2	TRBV12-3/TRBV12-4	many	TGTGCCAGCAGACGAGGCGGGGGGGCAAATTACGAGCAGTACTTC	CASRRGGGANYEQYF
TRBJ1-1	TRBD1	TRBV4-1	few	TGCGCCAGCAGACAGACAGGGGATTCTGAAGCTTTCTTT	CASRQTGDSEAFF
TRBJ2-3	-	TRBV3-1	many	TGTGCCAGCAGCCTAGGACCCTCGGGGGCAGATACGCAGTATTTT	CASSLGPSGADTQYF
TRBJ1-6	-	TRBV4-1	few	TGCGCCAGCAGCCCTAGACAGTTCAGCTCCTATAATTCACCCCTCCACTTT	CASSPRQFSSYNSPLHF
TRBJ1-4	TRBD1	TRBV3-1	many	TGTGCCAGCAGCCAAGAAGGACAGGGAGCGGCAGAAAAACTGTTTTTT	CASSQEGQGAAEKLFF
TRBJ1-2	-	TRBV7-2	many	TGTGCCAGCAGTCCCCGGACAAACTATGGCTACACCTTC	CASSPRTNYGYTF
TRBJ1-1	TRBD1	TRBV3-1	many	TGTGCCAGCAGCCAAGTAGGACAGGGGGTTGGTACTGAAGCTTTCTTT	CASSQVGQGVGTEAFF
TRBJ2-3	TRBD1	TRBV20-1	many	TGCAGTGCTAGCCGGGACAGGCAGCATATTACGCAGTATTTT	CSASRDRQHITQYF
TRBJ2-1	TRBD2	TRBV10-1	-	TGCGCCAGCAGTGACTACGGGACTAGCGGGAGCATGTATGAGCAGTTCTTC	CASSDYGTSGSMYEQFF
TRBJ2-4	-	TRBV5-5	many	TGTGCCAGCAGCTTGGGGCAGACCGACAAAAACATTCAGTACTTC	CASSLGQTDKNIQYF
TRBJ2-7	-	TRBV29-1	few	TGCAGCGTCCGGGGTTTGGACGAGCAGTACTTC	CSVRGLDEQYF
TRBJ2-5	TRBD2	TRBV12-3/TRBV12-4	-	TGTGCCAGCAGTTTCGGCGGGGGGGCTGGGACCCAGTACTTC	CASSFGGGAGTQYF
TRBJ2-5	TRBD2	TRBV29-1	many	TGCAGCGTGGCGACCGGGACTAGCGACCAAGAGACCCAGTACTTC	CSVATGTSDQETQYF
TRBJ2-7	TRBD2	TRBV3-1	-	TGTGCCAGCAGCCGATGGACTAGCGGGGGGACTGCCTCCTACGAGCAGTACTTC	CASSRWTSGGTASYEQYF
TRBJ2-6	-	TRBV5-5	few	TGTGCCAGCAGAGGCGCCCTGGGGGCCAACGTCCTGACTTTC	CASRGALGANVLTF
TRBJ1-1	-	TRBV7-8	many	TGTGCCAGCAGCTTATCTGGGAGGACTGAAGCTTTCTTT	CASSLSGRTEAFF
TRBJ1-1	TRBD1	TRBV13	-	TGTGCCAGCAGCTTAGGAGGGGGCGCTCTTTTAGACACTGAAGCTTTCTTT	CASSLGGGALLDTEAFF
TRBJ2-1	-	TRBV20-1	-	TGCAGTGCTAGAGATGAAGGGGGGGGGGGCTACAATGAGCAGTTCTTC	CSARDEGGGGYNEQFF
TRBJ1-6	-	TRBV7-9	few	TGTGCCAGCAGCTTAGACGGGTTTTCACCCCTCCACTTT	CASSLDGFSPLHF
TRBJ1-1	-	TRBV11-3	many	TGTGCCAGCAGTATAACACAGGGGAACACTGAAGCTTTCTTT	CASSITQGNTEAFF
TRBJ1-2	-	TRBV30	few	TGTGCCTGGAGTGTACGAGGGCCGGGGGCCTATGGCTACACCTTC	CAWSVRGPGAYGYTF
TRBJ1-2	-	TRBV9	-	TGTGCCAGCAGCGTAGACGGGGCAGCCCTCTATGGCTACACCTTC	CASSVDGAALYGYTF
TRBJ2-1	-	TRBV6-2/TRBV6-3	few	TGTGCCAGCAGCCCACAGGGTGCCGGGGGAAATGAGCAGTTCTTC	CASSPQGAGGNEQFF